The 14 T cell receptor beta chains listed next were all sequenced from one sample in a study of control samples from healthy donors and cancer patients. Data came from immunoSEQ multiplex PCR; TCRdb stores just in-frame clones and leaves some out. The repertoire has 60,000 to 75,000 clones, roughly nine tenths of them found once; the top ten carry roughly 5.5%. Sequenced: PBMCs. The receptors come from a man in his sixties with colorectal cancer.

The chain uses TRBV10-3 and TRBJ2-1; 9 bases line up with TRBD2. The length of the CDR3 is 13 residues. After removal of 10 bases from V and 7 bases from J, the junction contained 8 bases not matched to a gene. Germline V gives CDR1 ENHRY, CDR2 SYGVKD. The CDR3 DNA follows: TGTGCCACGTATAGCGGGGGTATAAATGAGCAGTTCTTC. This sequence encodes CATYSGGINEQFF.

Only a few counts were recorded for this clone. CDR3 sequence (DNA): TGTGCCAGCAGCTTAGTCAAGCCTTCACCCCTCCACTTT. Its protein product is CASSLVKPSPLHF. The chain carries TRBV7-2 and TRBJ1-6, with unresolved D. Deletions cut 1 base from V and 9 bases from J, with 7 bases between. This CDR3 contains 13 residues. CDR1 and CDR2 (germline): SGHTA, FQGNSA.

This sequence joins TRBV15 and TRBJ2-3, with 7 nucleotides matching TRBD1. The CDR3 spans 16 residues. Germline V gene data show CDR1 as LNHNV and CDR2 as YYDKDF (reference sequence). The V and J ends lost 1 base and 1 base, in that order; junction bases with no gene match: 5. The CDR3 DNA sequence: TGTGCCACCAGCAGAGCGAGGGGGCCGGGCACAGATACGCAGTATTTT. Translation gives CATSRARGPGTDTQYF.

This clone was observed a single time. The chain carries TRBV6-5 and TRBJ1-6; 7 bases align to TRBD1. The CDR3 sequence is 13 residues long. Germline CDR1 and CDR2: MNHEY and SVGAGI. The V and J ends lost 6 bases and 8 bases, in that order; junction bases with no gene match: 4. The CDR3 is CASSHGTDSPLHF. Written as DNA, the CDR3 is TGTGCCAGCAGCCACGGGACAGATTCACCCCTCCACTTT.

The chain employs TRBV4-3 and TRBJ2-1, with a possible D match to TRBD2 (6 bases). Germline CDR1 reads LGHNA; CDR2 reads YSLEER. Deletions cut 1 base from V and 0 bases from J, with 7 bases between. CDR3 length equals 15 residues. CDR3 DNA sequence: TGCGCCAGCAGCCAAGGGAGGGTCTCCTACAATGAGCAGTTCTTC. Protein product: CASSQGRVSYNEQFF.

V and J are TRBV3-1 (or the pseudogene TRBV3-2) and TRBJ2-7, with D tentatively TRBD1 (5 bases). Germline loops: CDR1 LGHDT, CDR2 YNNKEL (reference sequence). This CDR3 has 15 residues. V lost 5 bases, J lost 1 base, and 15 bases lay in between. The CDR3 DNA reads as TGTGCCAGCAGCAGCTATCCGACAGTTTCCTACGAGCAGTACTTC. It codes for CASSSYPTVSYEQYF.

This rearrangement joins TRBV6-5 to TRBJ1-2; 11 positions agree with TRBD1. With 2 bases clipped from V and 7 bases from J, the junction kept 9 bases outside the gene matches. Per germline, CDR1 MNHEY and CDR2 SVGAGI. The CDR3 loop spans 16 amino acids. CDR3 sequence reads: CASSYTDGQGARGYTF. The CDR3 nucleotides read TGTGCCAGCAGTTACACAGACGGACAGGGGGCGCGTGGCTACACCTTC.

The genes are TRBV2 and TRBJ2-4; TRBD2 might be the D (5 bases). This CDR3 is 15 amino acids long. Germline V gene lookup returns CDR1 SNHLY and CDR2 FYNNEI. The germline V and J ends were trimmed by 6 bases and 0 bases, with 12 bases remaining between them. This CDR3 reads CASRHPGLAKNIQYF. In DNA, the CDR3 is TGTGCCAGCAGGCATCCCGGACTAGCCAAAAACATTCAGTACTTC.

The chain links TRBV5-1 to TRBJ2-6; 7 bases map to TRBD1. Germline V lookup: CDR1 SGHRS, CDR2 YFSETQ. V gave up 1 base and J gave up 0 bases; unmatched junction bases: 7. This CDR3 region has 18 residues. In nucleotides, the CDR3 is TGCGCCAGCAGCTTGACGGACAGGTTGACCTCTGGGGCCAACGTCCTGACTTTC. Translating it yields CASSLTDRLTSGANVLTF.

The chain links TRBV5-1 to TRBJ1-3, with 7 bases identical to TRBD1. The CDR3 spans 17 residues. The germline CDR1 and CDR2 sequences are SGHRS and YFSETQ. V was clipped by 0 bases and J by 4 bases; unmatched bases: 10. The CDR3 sequence is CASSLGKTGSFGNTIYF. CDR3 nucleotides: TGCGCCAGCAGCTTGGGGAAGACAGGGTCGTTCGGAAACACCATATATTTT.

The V gene is TRBV7-2, the J gene TRBJ2-6, with D tentatively TRBD1 (6 bases). The CDR3 has 15 residues. V gave up 5 bases and J gave up 1 base, with 9 bases separating them. From germline, CDR1 is SGHTA and CDR2 FQGNSA. The CDR3 DNA is TGTGCCAGCAGCCCTCAGGGGTCTGGGGCCAACGTCCTGACTTTC. This translates into CASSPQGSGANVLTF.

The table lists this clone with a few counts. The chain employs TRBV7-3 and TRBJ2-7; D gene uncertain. Per the germline V gene, CDR1 is SGHTA and CDR2 is FQGTGA. The CDR3 runs to 16 residues. Trimming stripped 0 bases from V and 2 bases from J, with 14 bases between. CDR3 DNA: TGTGCCAGCAGCTTAACCGGCGGCTTGACGCCCTACGAGCAGTACTTC. This codes for CASSLTGGLTPYEQYF.

The rearrangement links TRBV5-1 to TRBJ2-7; D not resolved. V lost 3 bases, J lost 4 bases, and 5 bases lay in between. In germline, CDR1 is SGHRS, CDR2 YFSETQ. CDR3 size: 11 residues. Here the CDR3 reads CASSSSYEQYF. The CDR3 DNA reads as TGCGCCAGCAGCTCCAGTTACGAGCAGTACTTC.

The J gene is TRBJ1-4, the V gene TRBV7-9; 9 positions agree with TRBD1. With V trimmed by 5 bases and J by 9 bases, 19 bases remained unmatched. The CDR3 runs 18 residues. The germline V gene has CDR1 SEHNR and CDR2 FQNEAQ (reference sequence). The CDR3 protein is CASSPPGQGLGVTKKLFF. The CDR3 DNA reads TGTGCCAGCAGCCCCCCGGGACAGGGATTAGGCGTAACGAAAAAACTGTTTTTT. The variable domain in full, completed from reference TRBV7-9 and TRBJ1-4, reads DTGVSQNPRHKITKRGQNVTFRCDPISEHNRLYWYRQTLGQGPEFLTYFQNEAQLEKSRLLSDRFSAERPKGSFSTLEIQRTEQGDSAMYLCASSPPGQGLGVTKKLFFGSGTQLSVL.